One sample yielded the 9 T cell receptor beta chains listed below, sequenced in a study of T cell responses to AZD1222 COVID-19 vaccine. Measured with immunoSEQ multiplex PCR; TCRdb has only the in-frame clones, and not every one. The table lists 150,000 to 200,000 clones, 80% to 90% of them singletons. Sequenced material: peripheral blood, taken on day 0 of AZD1222 vaccination. The receptors originated from an adult in good health.

The rearrangement joins TRBV5-1 to TRBJ2-2; D is perhaps TRBD2 (6 bases). In germline, CDR1 is SGHRS, CDR2 YFSETQ. CDR3 length equals 17 residues. Trimming left V 0 bases short and J 1 base short, with 13 bases between. This chain's CDR3 is CASSLASGTWNTGELFF. For the CDR3, the DNA is TGCGCCAGCAGCTTGGCTTCCGGGACTTGGAACACCGGGGAGCTGTTTTTT. Drawing the rest from reference TRBV5-1 and TRBJ2-2, the complete variable domain is KAGVTQTPRYLIKTRGQQVTLSCSPISGHRSVSWYQQTPGQGLQFLFEYFSETQRNKGNFPGRFSGRQFSNSRSEMNVSTLELGDSALYLCASSLASGTWNTGELFFGEGSRLTVL.

The V call is TRBV7-8, the J call TRBJ2-3; the D gene is possibly TRBD1 (5 bases). Germline V gene lookup returns CDR1 SGHVS and CDR2 FQNEAQ. The V end lost 6 bases, the J end lost 0 bases, and 13 bases lay between the germline ends. There are 15 residues in the CDR3. The DNA of the CDR3 is TGTGCCAGCAGAGGGGCCGGTGCTAGCACAGATACGCAGTATTTT. This encodes CASRGAGASTDTQYF.

The rearrangement links TRBV6-6 to TRBJ1-2; 7 positions agree with TRBD1. CDR1 and CDR2 (germline): MNHNY, SVGAGI (reference sequence). V lost 6 bases and J lost 8; bases outside the gene matches: 9. This CDR3 spans 13 amino acids. The DNA of the CDR3 is TGTGCCAGCAGCCCGACAGGGACGGGCGGCTACACCTTC. Its translation is CASSPTGTGGYTF.

Concerning this clone itself: A junction end diverges from the germline sequence, so it may reflect a read error. The chain couples TRBV4-3 to TRBJ2-2, with a tentative D call TRBD2 (5 bases). This CDR3 is 14 amino acids long. Germline V lookup: CDR1 LGHNA, CDR2 YSLEER. The CDR3 spells CASSPSADTGELLF. CDR3 DNA sequence: TGCGCCAGCAGCCCAAGCGCAGACACCGGGGAGCTGCTTTTT.

The chain employs TRBV28 and TRBJ2-1; D gene uncertain. Germline loops: CDR1 MDHEN, CDR2 SYDVKM. The CDR3 has 14 residues. Between the trimmed V and J ends, which lost 2 bases and 9 bases, there was a span of 14 bases. The CDR3: CASSLPNSPSEQFF. Written as DNA, the CDR3 is TGTGCCAGCAGTTTACCGAATTCCCCCAGTGAGCAGTTCTTC.

CDR3 sequence reads: CSADNNEQFF. CDR3 in DNA: TGCAGTGCGGACAACAATGAGCAGTTCTTC. The rearrangement joins TRBV20-1 to TRBJ2-1; the D gene is possibly TRBD1 (5 bases). V lost 6 bases and J lost 5, with 5 bases in between. The CDR3 is made up of 10 amino acids. Germline CDR1 is DFQATT and CDR2 is SNEGSKA (reference sequence).

This chain connects TRBV20-1 to TRBJ1-5; 9 bases align to TRBD1. The V segment lost 3 bases and the J segment 11 bases; nucleotides outside the gene matches: 5. CDR1 DFQATT and CDR2 SNEGSKA come from the germline V gene (reference sequence). This CDR3 region has 12 residues. The chain's CDR3 is CSASHGQGTQHF. CDR3 nucleotides: TGCAGTGCTAGTCACGGACAGGGGACCCAGCATTTT.

V gene TRBV23-1 combines with J gene TRBJ2-1; D remains unclear. TRBV23-1 is recorded as an ORF, its role being uncertain. The V gene lost 1 base and the J gene lost 8 bases, with 9 bases spanning the gap. The CDR3 sequence is 13 residues long. Written as DNA, the CDR3 is TGCGCCAGCAGTCAATTCTCGTGCGATGAGCAGTTCTTC. The encoded protein is CASSQFSCDEQFF.

This clone is a singleton in its sample. This chain links TRBV11-3 with TRBJ2-2; perhaps D is TRBD1 or TRBD2 (5 bases each). From germline, CDR1 is SGHNT and CDR2 YENEEA. The CDR3 covers 13 residues. Trimming took 5 bases from V and 7 from J, leaving 11 bases between them. CDR3 residues: CASSQRGNGELFF. In nucleotides, the CDR3 is TGTGCCAGCAGCCAGAGGGGTAACGGGGAGCTGTTTTTT.